This T cell receptor (beta chain) was observed in a study of cytomegalovirus exposure and HLA in healthy donors. The ends were cut back, 0 bases at V and 4 bases at J, with 12 bases in the middle. Per the germline V gene, CDR1 is SEHNR and CDR2 is FQNEAQ (reference sequence). The CDR3 is 15 residues long. The PCR ran on 60 Vbeta and 13 Jbeta primers. This table comes from immunoSEQ multiplex PCR, and its TCRdb copy is limited to in-frame clones, with some not included. The sample yields about 100,000 clones, around 80% seen once. Study results and limitations: Information on immune exposure was restricted to one variable (CMV serostatus). Apparent HLA restriction characterized most CMV-associated TCR beta chains in a later analysis. The investigators catalogued 150 or so TCR beta chains as cytomegalovirus-associated. It was shown in a later analysis that HLA-associated TCR beta chains were more clonally expanded than other, equally common chains.

A word on this clone: Its matching antigen is unknown.

Sequencing was performed on PBMCs. The V call is TRBV7-9, the J call TRBJ1-2; D is possibly TRBD1 (5 bases). The clonotype comes from a woman aged 45-65 years in good health and CMV-seropositive. CDR3 sequence (DNA): TGTGCCAGCAGCTTAGCGGGGGAGGAGAGCTATGGCTACACCTTC. Protein product: CASSLAGEESYGYTF.